The 6 T cell receptor beta chains reported below all come from one sample, sequenced in a study of blood T cell repertoires in COVID-19 (dated by TCRdb to 2019 to 2021). Receptors were amplified or captured by the immunoSEQ multiplex PCR assay. The clones in this table, taken by TCRdb from immuneACCESS, are in-frame only. Not every clone is retained; where verified, under half of the shortfall comes from an unresolved V gene, and the cause of the rest is unknown. The sample contains around 200,000 clones, about 82% of them found a single time. The top ten clones comprise approximately 5% of the sample. The sequenced sample was PBMCs or T cells enriched from blood (not recorded which). Receptors originate from a man aged 40-49 years with acute COVID-19.

The gene calls are TRBV15 and TRBJ1-3, with no clear D. This CDR3 comprises 16 residues. V lost 1 base to trimming and J lost 0 bases, with 10 bases between them. The germline V gene has CDR1 LNHNV and CDR2 YYDKDF (reference sequence). The CDR3 sequence is CATSRARDYSGNTIYF. In DNA, the CDR3 is TGTGCCACCAGCAGAGCGCGCGATTACTCTGGAAACACCATATATTTT.

This chain joins TRBV11-2 and TRBJ2-1; 13 bases match TRBD2. Germline CDR1 is SGHAT and CDR2 is FQNNGV. There are 17 residues in the CDR3. Trimming removed 5 bases from V and 10 bases from J; junction bases left unmatched: 14. CDR3 loop: CASSPNVPGLAGNEQFF. CDR3 nucleotide sequence: TGTGCCAGCAGCCCGAACGTGCCGGGACTAGCGGGAAACGAGCAGTTCTTC.

The chain uses TRBV30 and TRBJ1-3; D is ambiguous. This CDR3 has 12 residues. The germline V and J ends were trimmed by 2 bases and 8 bases, with 10 bases remaining between them. Per the germline V gene, CDR1 is GTSNPN and CDR2 is SVGIG (reference sequence). The CDR3 DNA sequence: TGTGCCTGGAGTTCCAGCGGATACACCATATATTTT. It yields the protein CAWSSSGYTIYF.

The V gene is TRBV28, the J gene TRBJ2-4, with a possible D match to TRBD1 (5 bases). Trimming removed 7 bases from V and 3 bases from J, with 10 bases in between. The CDR3 sequence is 13 residues long. Germline lookup yields CDR1 MDHEN and CDR2 SYDVKM. The CDR3, as DNA: TGTGCCAGCAAGGGGCACAGCAAAAACATTCAGTACTTC. It yields the protein CASKGHSKNIQYF.

The chain carries TRBV5-1 and TRBJ2-2; D is possibly TRBD1 (6 bases). Germline V gene sequence: CDR1 SGHRS, CDR2 YFSETQ. Trimming took 5 bases from V and 6 from J, leaving 14 bases between them. CDR3 length: 14 residues. The CDR3 reads CASRNRVGAGELFF. CDR3 sequence (DNA): TGCGCCAGCAGAAACAGGGTGGGGGCCGGGGAGCTGTTTTTT. Based on the CDR3 plus reference TRBV5-1 and TRBJ2-2, the full variable domain is KAGVTQTPRYLIKTRGQQVTLSCSPISGHRSVSWYQQTPGQGLQFLFEYFSETQRNKGNFPGRFSGRQFSNSRSEMNVSTLELGDSALYLCASRNRVGAGELFFGEGSRLTVL.

This chain connects TRBV7-8 to TRBJ2-7, with TRBD2 matching over 13 bases. Germline values: CDR1 SGHVS, CDR2 FQNEAQ. This CDR3 is 20 amino acids long. Trimming at V came to 0 bases and at J to 7 bases, leaving 18 bases not matched to a gene. This chain's CDR3 is CASSLASGTGTSGTRGEQYF. CDR3 coding DNA: TGTGCCAGCAGCTTAGCTTCCGGGACGGGGACTAGCGGGACGCGGGGAGAGCAGTACTTC.